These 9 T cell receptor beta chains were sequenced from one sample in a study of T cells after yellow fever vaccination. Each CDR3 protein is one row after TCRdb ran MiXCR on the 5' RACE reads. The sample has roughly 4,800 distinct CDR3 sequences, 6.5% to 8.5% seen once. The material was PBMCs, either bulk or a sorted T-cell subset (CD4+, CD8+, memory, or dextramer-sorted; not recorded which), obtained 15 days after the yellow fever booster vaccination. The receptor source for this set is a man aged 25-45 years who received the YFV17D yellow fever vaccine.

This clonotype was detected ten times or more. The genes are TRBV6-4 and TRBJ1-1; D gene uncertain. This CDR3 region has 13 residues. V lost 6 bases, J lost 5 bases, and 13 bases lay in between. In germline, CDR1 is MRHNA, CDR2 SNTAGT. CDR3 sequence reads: CASSVTVGTEAFF. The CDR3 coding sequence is TGTGCCAGCAGCGTGACCGTGGGTACTGAAGCTTTCTTT.

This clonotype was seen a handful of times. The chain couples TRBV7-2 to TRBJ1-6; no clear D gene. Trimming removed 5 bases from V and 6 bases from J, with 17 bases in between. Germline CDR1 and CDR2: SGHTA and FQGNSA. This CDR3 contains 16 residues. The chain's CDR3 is CASSPQMARSNSPLHF. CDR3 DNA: TGTGCCAGCAGCCCCCAAATGGCCAGGAGTAATTCACCCCTCCACTTT.

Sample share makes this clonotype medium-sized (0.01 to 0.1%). CDR3 sequence: CASRLAGGPHEQYF. The CDR3 coding sequence is TGTGCCAGCAGGTTAGCGGGAGGGCCCCACGAGCAGTACTTC. The chain has TRBV27 and TRBJ2-7; 11 nucleotides line up with TRBD2. Germline values: CDR1 MNHEY, CDR2 SMNVEV (reference sequence). Trimming at V came to 6 bases and at J to 5 bases, leaving 6 bases not matched to a gene. The CDR3 has 14 residues.

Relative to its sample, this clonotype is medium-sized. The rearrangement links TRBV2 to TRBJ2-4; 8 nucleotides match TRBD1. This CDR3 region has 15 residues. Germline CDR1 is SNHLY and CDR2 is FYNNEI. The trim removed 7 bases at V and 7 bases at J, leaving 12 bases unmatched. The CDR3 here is CASKRQGSWGNIQYF. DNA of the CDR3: TGTGCCAGCAAGAGACAGGGGAGCTGGGGGAACATTCAGTACTTC.

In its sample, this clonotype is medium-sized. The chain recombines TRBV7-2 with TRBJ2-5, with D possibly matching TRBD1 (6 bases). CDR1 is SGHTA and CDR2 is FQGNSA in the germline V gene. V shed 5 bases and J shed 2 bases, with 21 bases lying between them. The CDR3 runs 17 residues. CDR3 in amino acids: CASSTAGRGMVQETQYF. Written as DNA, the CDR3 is TGTGCCAGCAGCACCGCGGGTAGGGGGATGGTGCAAGAGACCCAGTACTTC.

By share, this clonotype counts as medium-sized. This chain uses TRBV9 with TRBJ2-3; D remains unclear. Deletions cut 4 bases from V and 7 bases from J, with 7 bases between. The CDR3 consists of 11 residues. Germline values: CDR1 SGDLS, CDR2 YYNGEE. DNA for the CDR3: TGTGCCAGCAGCCGAGAGCATACGCAGTATTTT. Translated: CASSREHTQYF.

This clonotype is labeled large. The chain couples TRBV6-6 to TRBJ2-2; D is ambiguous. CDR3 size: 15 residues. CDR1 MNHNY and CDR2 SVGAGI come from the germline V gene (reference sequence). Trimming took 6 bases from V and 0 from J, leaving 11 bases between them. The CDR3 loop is CASSSWAANTGELFF. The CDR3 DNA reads TGTGCCAGCAGCTCTTGGGCGGCGAACACCGGGGAGCTGTTTTTT.

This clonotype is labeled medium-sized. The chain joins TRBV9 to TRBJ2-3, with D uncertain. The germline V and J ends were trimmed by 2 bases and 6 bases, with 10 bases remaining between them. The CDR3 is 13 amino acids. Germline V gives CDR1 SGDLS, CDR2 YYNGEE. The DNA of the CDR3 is TGTGCCAGCAGCGTCCCTCCAATGGATACGCAGTATTTT. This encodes CASSVPPMDTQYF.

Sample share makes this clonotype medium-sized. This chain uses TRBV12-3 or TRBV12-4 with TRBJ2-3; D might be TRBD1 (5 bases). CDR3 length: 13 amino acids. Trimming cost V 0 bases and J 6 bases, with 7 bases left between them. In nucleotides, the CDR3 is TGTGCCAGCAGTTTAGCGCCAGGGGATACGCAGTATTTT. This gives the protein CASSLAPGDTQYF.